This TCR beta chain derives from a study of cytomegalovirus exposure and HLA in healthy donors. Study results and limitations: In vitro confirmation showed a few CMV-associated chains to be CMV antigen specific. Later work showed greater clonal expansion in HLA-associated TCR beta chains than in equally common others.

Germline-derived CDR1 and CDR2 are LNHDA and SQIVND (reference sequence). The CDR3 covers 12 residues. After removal of 3 bases from V and 12 bases from J, the junction contained 5 bases not matched to a gene. The PCR had 60 Vbeta and 13 Jbeta primers. Generated by immunoSEQ multiplex PCR, the TCRdb table keeps only in-frame clones and is missing some. The data show roughly 110,000 clones, around 75% seen once. Note on this clone: Its antigen is unidentified.

This TCR came from a male donor in good health and CMV-seropositive. This chain joins TRBV19 and TRBJ1-5, with 7 positions matching TRBD1. Sequencing used PBMCs. In DNA form, the CDR3 reads TGTGCCAGTAGTATTGGTTGGGACAGCCAGCATTTT. This translates into CASSIGWDSQHF.